This T cell receptor (beta chain) was identified in a study of blood T cells in healthy people across ages. V lost 7 bases to trimming and J lost 3 bases, with 18 bases between them. The CDR3 contains 14 residues. The germline CDR1 and CDR2 sequences are SQVTM and ANQGSEA. Findings and limits, study-wide: Per million T cells, the diversity of TCR beta decreased roughly linearly as age advanced. Changes seen in expanded clonotypes were possibly confounded by donor CMV status left unknown.

About this clonotype: Antigen unknown.

PCR was performed a second time for about 6 to 12 cycles using a sample-barcoded 5' primer and a J-beta primer mix. The authors tagged each cDNA molecule using a template-switch adaptor with 12 random nucleotides. TCRdb called the 5' RACE reads again in MiXCR, with one record for every CDR3 protein. The sample holds about 1.6 million distinct CDR3 sequences, roughly a third seen once. Every donor gave 9 to 10 milliliters of peripheral blood. This receptor was identified in a woman in her twenties or thirties in good health. The chain couples TRBV29-1 to TRBJ1-1; TRBD1 is a possible D gene (6 bases). Sequencing used blood. CDR3 nucleotides: TGCAGCGCTGGACCCCAGGGGAGACACACTGAAGCTTTCTTT. It specifies CSAGPQGRHTEAFF.